A single sample gave rise to the 7 T cell receptor beta chains below, sequenced in a study of blood T cell repertoires in COVID-19. Here immunoSEQ multiplex PCR was the method, and the copy in TCRdb shows in-frame clones only, minus some. This table holds 140,000 to 150,000 clones, more than 80% found once. Specimen: peripheral blood. These receptors all come from a human donor with acute or convalescent COVID-19. The donor label of this sample is uncertain.

This chain connects TRBV30 to TRBJ2-3; 9 bases align to TRBD2. Trimming cost V 6 bases and J 2 bases; bases outside gene matches: 6. In germline, CDR1 is GTSNPN, CDR2 SVGIG (reference sequence). This CDR3 has 14 amino acids. The CDR3 region has the DNA TGTGCCTGTAATAGCGGGGGCCCCACAGATACGCAGTATTTT. This encodes CACNSGGPTDTQYF.

For this clone: The sample has other DNA sequences that encode this CDR3 too. This rearrangement joins TRBV29-1 to TRBJ1-2; D may be TRBD1 (6 bases). The V and J ends lost 6 bases and 3 bases respectively, with 11 bases between them. The CDR3 sequence is 12 residues long. CDR1 is SQVTM, CDR2 ANQGSEA, per germline. CDR3 coding DNA: TGCAGCGTGGAACAGGGTGACTATGGCTACACCTTC. It encodes CSVEQGDYGYTF.

The CDR3 loop is CAIEGEMNTEAFF. The CDR3 nucleotides read TGTGCCATCGAGGGTGAGATGAACACTGAAGCTTTCTTT. The chain recombines TRBV10-3 with TRBJ1-1; D uncertain. The V and J ends lost 8 bases and 0 bases respectively, with 10 bases between them. Germline lookup yields CDR1 ENHRY and CDR2 SYGVKD. This CDR3 spans 13 amino acids.

This clone was seen a few times. The chain employs TRBV25-1 and TRBJ1-2; D not resolved. The CDR3 is 13 residues long. V dropped 8 bases and J dropped 5 bases, with 15 bases sitting between them. Germline V gives CDR1 MGHDK, CDR2 SYGVNS. Here the CDR3 DNA reads TGTGCCAGCCAGTTTGGAGGAAGATATGGCTACACCTTC. Amino acids: CASQFGGRYGYTF.

J is TRBJ1-6 and V is TRBV19; 8 bases line up with TRBD1. Germline assignment: CDR1 LNHDA and CDR2 SQIVND (reference sequence). The ends lost 6 bases at V and 10 bases at J; junction bases unmatched: 8. This CDR3 has 14 amino acids. This CDR3 is CASSTDREKSPLHF. The CDR3 DNA follows: TGTGCCAGTAGCACGGACAGGGAGAAATCACCCCTCCACTTT.

The chain couples TRBV9 to TRBJ1-1; D might be TRBD1 (6 bases). There are 13 residues in the CDR3. Germline CDR1 SGDLS, CDR2 YYNGEE. With 0 bases removed from V and 7 bases from J, the gap between germline ends came to 10 bases. CDR3 DNA sequence: TGTGCCAGCAGCGTAGAACAGGGTGGTGAAGCTTTCTTT. Amino acids: CASSVEQGGEAFF.

The chain uses TRBV6-5 and TRBJ1-2; the match to TRBD1 covers 7 bases. Trimming at V came to 5 bases and at J to 4 bases, leaving 10 bases not matched to a gene. Germline assignment: CDR1 MNHEY and CDR2 SVGAGI. This CDR3 spans 15 amino acids. The CDR3 nucleotides are TGTGCCAGCAGTCCTCTACGGGACAGCCTCTATGGCTACACCTTC. This encodes CASSPLRDSLYGYTF.